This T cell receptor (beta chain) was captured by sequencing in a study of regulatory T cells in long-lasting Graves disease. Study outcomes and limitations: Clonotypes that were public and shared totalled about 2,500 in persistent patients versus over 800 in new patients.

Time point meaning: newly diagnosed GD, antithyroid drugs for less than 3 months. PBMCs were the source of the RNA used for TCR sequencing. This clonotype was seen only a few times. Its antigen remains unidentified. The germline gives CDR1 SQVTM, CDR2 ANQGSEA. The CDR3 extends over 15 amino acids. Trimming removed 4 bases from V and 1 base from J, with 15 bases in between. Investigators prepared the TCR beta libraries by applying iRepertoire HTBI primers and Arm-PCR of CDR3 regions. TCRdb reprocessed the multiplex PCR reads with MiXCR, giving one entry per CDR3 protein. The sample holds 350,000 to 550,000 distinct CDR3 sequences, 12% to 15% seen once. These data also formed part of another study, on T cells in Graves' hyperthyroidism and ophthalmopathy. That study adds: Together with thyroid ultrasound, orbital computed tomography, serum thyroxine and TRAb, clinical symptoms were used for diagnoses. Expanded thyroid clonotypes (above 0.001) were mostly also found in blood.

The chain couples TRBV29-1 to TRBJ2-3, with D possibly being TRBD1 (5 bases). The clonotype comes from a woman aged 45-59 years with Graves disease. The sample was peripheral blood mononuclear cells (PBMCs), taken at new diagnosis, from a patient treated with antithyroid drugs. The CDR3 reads CSVGGRGTGTDTQYF. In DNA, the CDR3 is TGCAGCGTTGGGGGTAGGGGAACGGGCACAGATACGCAGTATTTT.